Sequencing of this T cell receptor beta chain was carried out in a study of T cell clonality in common variable immunodeficiency. Study-level points and caveats: Shared TCRbeta clones were fewer between CVID subjects than controls. In common variable immunodeficiency, TCR beta chains reportedly carried fewer deletions and N-nucleotide insertions. Compared with healthy controls, CVID subjects showed increased TCRbeta clonality, mostly in about a third.

The CDR3 contains 15 residues. V lost 2 bases and J lost 4; bases outside the gene matches: 3. CDR1 and CDR2 from the germline V gene are MRHNA and SNTAGT. The method was immunoSEQ multiplex PCR; TCRdb's version includes in-frame clones alone and lacks a portion of them. The sample presents under 50,000 clones, none singletons. This clone showed up many times. The target antigen is unknown. The CDR3 goes on 3 residues after the read ends, and that part is filled in from the germline J gene. The sequencing sample was made of peripheral blood mononuclear cells. The V call is TRBV6-4, the J call TRBJ2-3, with TRBD2 matching 10 bases. This receptor was identified in a person aged 18 to 75 in good health. The CDR3 DNA, read in part, is TGTGCCAGCAGTGACGGAGCGGGGGGGCCAGATACG. Translation: CASSDGAGGPDT. In full, the CDR3 is CASSDGAGGPDTQYF.